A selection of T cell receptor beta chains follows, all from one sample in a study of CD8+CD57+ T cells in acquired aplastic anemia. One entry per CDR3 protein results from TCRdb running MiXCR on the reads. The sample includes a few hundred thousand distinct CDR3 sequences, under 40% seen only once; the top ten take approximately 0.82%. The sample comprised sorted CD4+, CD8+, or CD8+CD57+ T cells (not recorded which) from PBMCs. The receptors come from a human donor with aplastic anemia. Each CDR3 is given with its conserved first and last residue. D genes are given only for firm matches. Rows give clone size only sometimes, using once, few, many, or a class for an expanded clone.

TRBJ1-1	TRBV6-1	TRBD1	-	CASRGRDRLNTEAFF	TGTGCCAGCAGAGGCCGGGACAGACTGAACACTGAAGCTTTCTTT
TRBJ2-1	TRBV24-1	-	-	CATSAQFDEQFF	TGTGCCACCAGTGCCCAGTTCGATGAGCAGTTCTTC
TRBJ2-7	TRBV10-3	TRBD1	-	CASGEMTGREQYF	TGTGCCAGCGGTGAGATGACAGGGAGAGAGCAGTACTTC
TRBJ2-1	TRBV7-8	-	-	CASSLMTGSKEQFF	TGTGCCAGCAGCTTAATGACAGGTTCAAAGGAGCAGTTCTTC
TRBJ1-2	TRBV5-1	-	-	CASSLPGGGYTF	TGCGCCAGCAGCTTGCCAGGAGGTGGCTACACCTTC
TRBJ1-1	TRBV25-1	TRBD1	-	CASSRNTGGGTEAFF	TGTGCCAGCAGCCGTAATACAGGGGGCGGCACTGAAGCTTTCTTT
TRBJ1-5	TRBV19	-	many	CASRDLGSNQPQHF	TGTGCCAGTAGGGACCTGGGGAGCAATCAGCCCCAGCATTTT
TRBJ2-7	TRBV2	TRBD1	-	CASTLSRDRGDEQYF	TGTGCCAGCACCCTATCAAGGGACAGGGGCGACGAGCAGTACTTC
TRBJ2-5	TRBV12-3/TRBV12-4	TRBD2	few	CASSSERGGGKTQYF	TGTGCCAGCAGTTCCGAACGGGGGGGCGGGAAGACCCAGTACTTC
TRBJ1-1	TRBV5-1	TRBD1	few	CASSLVGQGAGTEAFF	TGCGCCAGCAGCTTGGTGGGGCAGGGGGCCGGGACTGAAGCTTTCTTT
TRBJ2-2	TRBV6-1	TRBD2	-	CASSPPELAGGRGELFF	TGTGCCAGCTCACCACCTGAATTAGCGGGAGGTCGCGGGGAGCTGTTTTTT
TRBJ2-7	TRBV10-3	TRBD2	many	CAISEHSGGEQYF	TGTGCCATCAGTGAGCACTCCGGGGGGGAGCAGTACTTC
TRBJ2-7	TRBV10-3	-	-	CAIGVGDEQYF	TGTGCCATCGGGGTTGGGGACGAGCAGTACTTC
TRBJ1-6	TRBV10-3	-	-	CAISGTVGSPLHF	TGTGCCATCAGTGGGACAGTAGGGTCACCCCTCCACTTT
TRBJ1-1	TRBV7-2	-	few	CASSLDPVLIGNTEAFF	TGTGCCAGCAGCTTAGACCCAGTCCTTATAGGGAACACTGAAGCTTTCTTT
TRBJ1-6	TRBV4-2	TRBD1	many	CASSHATGLLGNSPLHF	TGTGCCAGCAGCCACGCGACAGGGTTACTGGGGAATTCACCCCTCCACTTT
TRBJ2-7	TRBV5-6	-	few	CASERRETYEQYF	TGTGCCAGCGAGCGCAGGGAGACCTACGAGCAGTACTTC
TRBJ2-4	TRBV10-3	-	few	CASSDLPGKAKNIQYF	TGTGCCAGCAGTGACCTTCCAGGGAAAGCCAAAAACATTCAGTACTTC
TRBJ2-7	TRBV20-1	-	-	CSARDPAGAKQYF	TGCAGTGCTAGAGACCCCGCAGGGGCAAAGCAGTACTTC
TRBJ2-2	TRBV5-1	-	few	CASSLVPGSTGELFF	TGCGCCAGCAGCTTGGTTCCAGGGAGCACCGGGGAGCTGTTTTTT
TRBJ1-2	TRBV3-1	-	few	CASSQDIGGGGYTF	TGTGCCAGCAGCCAAGATATCGGGGGTGGAGGCTACACCTTC
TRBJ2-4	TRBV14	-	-	CASSQAPGRQNGFLAKNIQYF	TGTGCCAGCAGCCAAGCGCCGGGGAGGCAAAACGGATTTTTAGCCAAAAACATTCAGTACTTC
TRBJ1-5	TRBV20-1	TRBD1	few	CSARSDTGGLWQPQHF	TGCAGTGCTAGATCAGACACAGGGGGACTTTGGCAGCCCCAGCATTTT
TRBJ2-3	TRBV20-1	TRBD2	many	CSARCSLAELCRTDTQYF	TGCAGTGCTAGATGCTCACTAGCGGAGTTGTGTAGGACAGATACGCAGTATTTT
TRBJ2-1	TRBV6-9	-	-	CASSYGGSGEQFF	TGTGCCAGCAGTTATGGGGGTTCAGGTGAGCAGTTCTTC
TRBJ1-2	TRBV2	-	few	CASSFGPGAEYGYTF	TGTGCCAGCAGTTTTGGTCCGGGGGCAGAATATGGCTACACCTTC
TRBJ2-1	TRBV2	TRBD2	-	CASSEPLGLAGGPGFF	TGTGCCAGCAGTGAGCCCTTGGGACTAGCGGGGGGGCCTGGATTCTTC
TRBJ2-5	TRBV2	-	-	CASSGRTSQETQYF	TGTGCCAGCAGTGGAAGGACTTCCCAAGAGACCCAGTACTTC
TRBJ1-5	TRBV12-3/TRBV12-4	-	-	CASTRFGQPQHF	TGTGCCAGTACCAGGTTTGGTCAGCCCCAGCATTTT
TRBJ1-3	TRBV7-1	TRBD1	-	CASSSRSPGGYGNTIYF	TGTGCCAGCAGTTCAAGGTCGCCAGGGGGGTATGGAAACACCATATATTTT
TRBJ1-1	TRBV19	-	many	CASSIAVGTEAFF	TGTGCCAGTAGTATCGCAGTTGGGACTGAAGCTTTCTTT
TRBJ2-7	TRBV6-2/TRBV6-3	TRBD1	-	CASNINRGTYYEQYF	TGTGCCAGCAACATAAACAGGGGGACTTACTACGAGCAGTACTTC
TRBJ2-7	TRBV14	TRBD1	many	CASSRTGGHEQYF	TGTGCCAGCAGTCGGACAGGGGGACACGAGCAGTACTTC
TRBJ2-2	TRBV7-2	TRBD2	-	CASSFERGNTGELFF	TGTGCCAGCAGCTTCGAGCGGGGGAACACCGGGGAGCTGTTTTTT
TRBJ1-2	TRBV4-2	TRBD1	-	CAGSQVTPGQGWFVGYTF	TGTGCCGGCAGCCAAGTTACTCCGGGACAGGGTTGGTTCGTCGGCTACACCTTC
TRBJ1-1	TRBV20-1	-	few	CSASRQENTEAFF	TGCAGTGCTAGCCGACAGGAGAACACTGAAGCTTTCTTT
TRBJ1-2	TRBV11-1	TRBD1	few	CASSLGYDRGLISSRSGYTF	TGTGCCAGCAGCTTAGGTTACGACAGGGGGCTTATAAGTTCGCGGTCTGGCTACACCTTC
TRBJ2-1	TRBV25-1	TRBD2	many	CASSVIAGGGEQFF	TGTGCCAGCAGTGTAATAGCGGGAGGGGGTGAGCAGTTCTTC
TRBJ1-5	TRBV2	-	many	CASSDSGYQPQHF	TGTGCCAGCAGTGATTCAGGGTATCAGCCCCAGCATTTT
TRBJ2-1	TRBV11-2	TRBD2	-	CANNRASGRGNEQFF	TGTGCCAACAACCGAGCTAGCGGGAGGGGCAATGAGCAGTTCTTC
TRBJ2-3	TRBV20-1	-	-	CSARSGPRQDTQYF	TGCAGTGCTAGATCAGGACCACGCCAGGATACGCAGTATTTT
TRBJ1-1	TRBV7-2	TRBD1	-	CASRKGQGITEAFF	TGTGCCAGCAGAAAAGGACAGGGAATCACTGAAGCTTTCTTT
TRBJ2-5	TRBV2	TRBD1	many	CASSADRDQETQYF	TGTGCCAGCAGCGCCGACAGGGACCAAGAGACCCAGTACTTC
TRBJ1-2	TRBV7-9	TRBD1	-	CASSFSGTGPNYGYTF	TGTGCCAGCAGCTTTTCCGGGACAGGGCCTAACTATGGCTACACCTTC
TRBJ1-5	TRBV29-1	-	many	CSVSSASNQPQHF	TGCAGCGTTTCGTCCGCTAGCAATCAGCCCCAGCATTTT
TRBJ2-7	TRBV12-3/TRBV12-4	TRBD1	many	CASSFGQGEQYF	TGTGCCAGCAGTTTTGGACAGGGGGAGCAGTACTTC
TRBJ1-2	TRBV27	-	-	CASSLGVADINYGYTF	TGTGCCAGCAGTTTAGGGGTGGCAGATATTAACTATGGCTACACCTTC
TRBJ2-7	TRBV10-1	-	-	CASNRTSYEQYF	TGCGCCAGCAACCGGACATCCTACGAGCAGTACTTC
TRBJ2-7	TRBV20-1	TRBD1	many	CSARPYRDRFREQYF	TGCAGTGCTAGACCTTATCGGGACAGGTTCCGCGAGCAGTACTTC
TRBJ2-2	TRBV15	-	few	CATSRDGAPGELFF	TGTGCCACCAGCAGAGATGGGGCACCCGGGGAGCTGTTTTTT
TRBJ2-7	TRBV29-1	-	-	CSVGMGASYEQYF	TGCAGCGTTGGTATGGGAGCTTCCTACGAGCAGTACTTC
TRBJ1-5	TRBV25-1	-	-	CASSESGIQPQHF	TGTGCCAGCAGTGAATCGGGGATTCAGCCCCAGCATTTT
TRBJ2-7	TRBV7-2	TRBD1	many	CASSAGTGHGMTEQYF	TGTGCCAGCAGCGCCGGGACAGGGCATGGGATGACCGAGCAGTACTTC